This T cell receptor beta chain was captured in a study of shared clonotypes between healthy human individuals. The wider study: Researchers assigned three CD4 naive, three CD4 memory, two CD8 naive and one CD8 memory plate to each donor.

Per the germline V gene, CDR1 is MGHRA and CDR2 is YSYEKL. CDR3 length: 15 amino acids. V dropped 0 bases and J dropped 7; count of bases not matched to a gene: 9. The repertoire was sequenced with immunoSEQ multiplex PCR; TCRdb's copy has only in-frame clones and lacks some. The profile shows hundreds of thousands of clones, 98% of them singletons. The naive CD8 fraction comprised CD45RO-negative cells positively selected for CCR7 and excluded terminally differentiated effector memory CD45RA+ cells. The chain joins TRBV4-1 to TRBJ2-7, with 7 bases matching TRBD2. Material for sequencing was naive CD8+ T cells sorted from blood. This clonotype was sampled from a man aged 25-45 years in good health. Here the CDR3 DNA reads TGCGCCAGCAGCCAAGATGCGGGCAGCGGGGCGGAGCAGTACTTC. Translating it yields CASSQDAGSGAEQYF.